This T cell receptor beta chain was documented in a study of tissue T cells after allogeneic stem cell transplantation. About this clone itself: Here the gene names and germline are mouse. The CDR3 extends 1 residue past the end of the read, so its final part is completed from the germline J gene.

The CDR3 has 12 amino acids. Trimming removed 6 bases at V and 7 bases at J, with 9 bases between. Germline CDR1 reads SGHLS; CDR2 reads HYDKME. Only in-frame clones appear in the TCRdb table, and some are missing; sequencing was by immunoSEQ multiplex PCR. In the table there are around 470 clones, approximately 70% of which are singletons. Sequencing input: gut tissue. The receptor was isolated from a female BALB/c mouse in good health. For this mouse line, the MHC haplotype is H2-d. The rearrangement uses TRBV12-2 and TRBJ1-6; a possible D gene is TRBD1 (5 bases). TRBJ1-6 is marked as an open reading frame, function uncertain. The CDR3 is CASRGGNSPLYF. Partial CDR3 DNA: TGTGCCAGCCGGGGGGGGAATTCGCCCCTCTAC.